The rows below give T cell receptor beta chains drawn from one sample of a study of cytomegalovirus exposure and HLA in healthy donors. The data were produced by immunoSEQ multiplex PCR, yet TCRdb's version contains in-frame clones alone and is incomplete. This table holds 150,000 or so clones, around 75% found once. Sequenced material: PBMCs. These receptors came from a woman between 18 and 30 years old in good health and CMV-seronegative. Both conserved end residues are part of each CDR3.

v_call,cdr3_aa
TRBV7-2,CASSLVLAGGEKLFF
TRBV19,CASNRGTNTGELFF
TRBV30,CAWSPLAEETQYF
TRBV5-6,CASSLGPGGGTDTQYF
TRBV7-9,CASSVQGTENYGYTF
TRBV27,CASSFTGQGNTGELFF
TRBV2,CASSEAPGTVNEKLFF
TRBV27,CASSTWPFNYGYTF
TRBV5-4,CASSSPGQANYGYTF
TRBV19,CASSGDRLNTEAFF
TRBV19,CASSNTDTQYF
TRBV19,CASSIEETNYGYTF
TRBV6-6,CASSWTGRDQPQHF
TRBV10-3,CAISPATGGEQFF
TRBV18,CASSPTQEGSYGYTF
TRBV29-1,CSVAGRGFSSEAFF
TRBV29-1,CSVGGGGDTEAFF
TRBV18,CASSPGREESDTQYF
TRBV5-1,CASSPESLAYNNEQFF
TRBV19,CASRPYSTTSGGGNEQFF
TRBV7-8,CASTLSAGGNEQFF
TRBV18,CASSIDENTEAFF
TRBV6-5,CASSSGQGSYEQYF
TRBV6-5,CASSSRGSRGGYTF
TRBV14,CASSQSLWQGNYGYTF
TRBV27,CASSLWTGGPYQPQHF
TRBV5-6,CASSLVGGVIYEQYF
TRBV2,CASSEGKTGPNEKLFF
TRBV2,CASTARQGQLETQYF
TRBV19,CASSMLWQGRETQYF
TRBV7-2,CASSDLLDRVGTGELFF
TRBV10-3,CAIIGQGNTEAFF
TRBV7-8,CASSSADTQYF
TRBV11-2,CASSLDRGRETQYF
TRBV5-1,CASQNQGSTEAFF
TRBV6-5,CASRSLAGGHNEQFF
TRBV19,CASSIGRNTGELFF
TRBV2,CASSESGFGYGYTF
TRBV6-5,CASKVFASLDRELFF
TRBV4-1,CASSPPYRTGKGSNQPQHF
TRBV28,CASSTGGLTDTQYF
TRBV10-2,CASSDAGLGGTLNTGELFF
TRBV7-2,CASSLAGTGGQPQHF
TRBV10-3,CAISLQGVGYTF
TRBV5-4,CASSLEALAGGWNEQFF